This is a list of T cell receptor beta chains from one sample in a study of shared clonotypes between healthy human individuals. Produced via immunoSEQ multiplex PCR; TCRdb's table is partial and in-frame only. The table shows around 580,000 clones, with more than 95% occurring only once. The sequenced sample was naive CD8+ T cells sorted from blood. The receptors stem from a man aged 25-45 years in good health. Both conserved end residues are part of each CDR3. Fields, in order: CDR3 length, clone size, V gene, J gene, D gene, CDR3 protein, CDR3 DNA. The D gene is left open where the match is weak. Expanded clones are given a class, and other clones once, few, many or no size at all.

cdr3_length: 16; clone_size: .; v_call: TRBV7-9; j_call: TRBJ2-7; d_call: .; cdr3_aa: CASSLAGGTVHYEQYF; cdr3_nt: TGTGCCAGCAGCTTAGCTGGGGGGACGGTTCACTACGAGCAGTACTTC
cdr3_length: 13; clone_size: .; v_call: TRBV2; j_call: TRBJ2-3; d_call: TRBD1; cdr3_aa: CARRDRNTDTQYF; cdr3_nt: TGTGCCCGCCGGGACAGGAACACAGATACGCAGTATTTT
cdr3_length: 16; clone_size: once; v_call: TRBV7-2; j_call: TRBJ2-5; d_call: TRBD2; cdr3_aa: CASSLRLAGRQETQYF; cdr3_nt: TGTGCCAGCAGCTTAAGACTAGCGGGACGGCAAGAGACCCAGTACTTC
cdr3_length: 14; clone_size: once; v_call: TRBV7-9; j_call: TRBJ2-7; d_call: .; cdr3_aa: CASSYPGNQYEQYF; cdr3_nt: TGTGCCAGCAGCTACCCCGGGAACCAATACGAGCAGTACTTC
cdr3_length: 14; clone_size: .; v_call: TRBV9; j_call: TRBJ2-1; d_call: .; cdr3_aa: CASSSPPSYNEQFF; cdr3_nt: TGTGCCAGCAGCTCCCCCCCCTCGTACAATGAGCAGTTCTTC
cdr3_length: 14; clone_size: once; v_call: TRBV6-1; j_call: TRBJ2-7; d_call: TRBD2; cdr3_aa: CASSTGRGTYEQYF; cdr3_nt: TGTGCCAGCAGCACCGGGAGGGGTACCTACGAGCAGTACTTC
cdr3_length: 14; clone_size: .; v_call: TRBV7-9; j_call: TRBJ1-5; d_call: TRBD1; cdr3_aa: CASSTGTGDQPQHF; cdr3_nt: TGTGCCAGCTCTACCGGGACAGGGGATCAGCCCCAGCATTTT
cdr3_length: 14; clone_size: .; v_call: TRBV13; j_call: TRBJ1-2; d_call: TRBD1; cdr3_aa: CASSSGQGSYGYTF; cdr3_nt: TGTGCCAGCAGCTCCGGACAGGGGAGCTATGGCTACACCTTC
cdr3_length: 14; clone_size: .; v_call: TRBV13; j_call: TRBJ1-1; d_call: .; cdr3_aa: CASSSPSEGDEAFF; cdr3_nt: TGTGCCAGCAGCTCCCCATCGGAAGGCGATGAAGCTTTCTTT
cdr3_length: 14; clone_size: .; v_call: TRBV18; j_call: TRBJ2-1; d_call: .; cdr3_aa: CASSPFPDSNEQFF; cdr3_nt: TGTGCCAGCTCACCTTTCCCGGATAGTAATGAGCAGTTCTTC
cdr3_length: 13; clone_size: .; v_call: TRBV6-6; j_call: TRBJ1-1; d_call: .; cdr3_aa: CASSSGDPRSAFF; cdr3_nt: TGTGCCAGCAGTTCCGGGGACCCGAGGTCAGCTTTCTTT
cdr3_length: 13; clone_size: .; v_call: TRBV6-5; j_call: TRBJ2-1; d_call: .; cdr3_aa: CASSSRVYNEQFF; cdr3_nt: TGTGCCAGCAGTTCCCGGGTATACAATGAGCAGTTCTTC
cdr3_length: 17; clone_size: .; v_call: TRBV7-6; j_call: TRBJ2-7; d_call: TRBD2; cdr3_aa: CASSPLLREGNSYEQYF; cdr3_nt: TGTGCCAGCAGCCCTCTATTGCGGGAGGGCAACTCCTACGAGCAGTACTTC
cdr3_length: 14; clone_size: .; v_call: TRBV7-9; j_call: TRBJ1-2; d_call: .; cdr3_aa: CASSLQGRDYGYTF; cdr3_nt: TGTGCCAGCAGCTTACAGGGTCGGGACTATGGCTACACCTTC
cdr3_length: 13; clone_size: .; v_call: TRBV2; j_call: TRBJ1-4; d_call: .; cdr3_aa: CASSDPNNEKLFF; cdr3_nt: TGTGCCAGCAGTGATCCGAATAATGAAAAACTGTTTTTT
cdr3_length: 17; clone_size: .; v_call: TRBV19; j_call: TRBJ2-5; d_call: TRBD2; cdr3_aa: CASRPLWTSGTGETQYF; cdr3_nt: TGTGCCAGTAGGCCCCTGTGGACTAGCGGGACGGGAGAGACCCAGTACTTC
cdr3_length: 15; clone_size: .; v_call: TRBV5-1; j_call: TRBJ2-7; d_call: TRBD1; cdr3_aa: CASSPLTGGTYEQYF; cdr3_nt: TGCGCCAGCAGCCCTCTGACAGGGGGAACCTACGAGCAGTACTTC
cdr3_length: 15; clone_size: .; v_call: TRBV30; j_call: TRBJ2-1; d_call: TRBD2; cdr3_aa: CAWSVAGGPYNEQFF; cdr3_nt: TGTGCCTGGAGTGTAGCGGGAGGGCCGTACAATGAGCAGTTCTTC
cdr3_length: 14; clone_size: .; v_call: TRBV5-1; j_call: TRBJ1-1; d_call: .; cdr3_aa: CASTQPGENTEAFF; cdr3_nt: TGCGCCAGCACCCAACCGGGAGAGAACACTGAAGCTTTCTTT
cdr3_length: 15; clone_size: .; v_call: TRBV9; j_call: TRBJ2-7; d_call: .; cdr3_aa: CASALSGNFGDEQYF; cdr3_nt: TGTGCCAGCGCACTTTCGGGAAACTTTGGGGACGAGCAGTACTTC
cdr3_length: 17; clone_size: .; v_call: TRBV9; j_call: TRBJ2-2; d_call: .; cdr3_aa: CASSADLSGSLAGELFF; cdr3_nt: TGTGCCAGCAGCGCGGACCTCTCGGGAAGTTTGGCCGGGGAGCTGTTTTTT
cdr3_length: 14; clone_size: .; v_call: TRBV29-1; j_call: TRBJ2-1; d_call: .; cdr3_aa: CSYTRIRLGNEQFF; cdr3_nt: TGCAGCTATACTCGGATAAGGTTAGGCAATGAGCAGTTCTTC
cdr3_length: 12; clone_size: .; v_call: TRBV29-1; j_call: TRBJ2-7; d_call: .; cdr3_aa: CSVEFRAYEQYF; cdr3_nt: TGCAGCGTTGAATTTCGGGCCTACGAGCAGTACTTC
cdr3_length: 15; clone_size: .; v_call: TRBV5-5; j_call: TRBJ2-7; d_call: TRBD1; cdr3_aa: CASSWGTGGLYEQYF; cdr3_nt: TGTGCCAGCAGCTGGGGGACAGGGGGCCTCTACGAGCAGTACTTC
cdr3_length: 14; clone_size: once; v_call: TRBV5-4; j_call: TRBJ2-1; d_call: TRBD2; cdr3_aa: CASRLAGGPNEQFF; cdr3_nt: TGTGCCAGCAGGCTAGCGGGAGGGCCAAATGAGCAGTTCTTC
cdr3_length: 14; clone_size: .; v_call: TRBV4-1; j_call: TRBJ2-3; d_call: .; cdr3_aa: CASSYQVNADTQYF; cdr3_nt: TGCGCCAGCAGCTATCAGGTTAATGCAGATACGCAGTATTTT
cdr3_length: 11; clone_size: .; v_call: TRBV25-1; j_call: TRBJ1-4; d_call: .; cdr3_aa: CAAALGEKLFF; cdr3_nt: TGTGCCGCGGCACTGGGAGAAAAACTGTTTTTT
cdr3_length: 10; clone_size: .; v_call: TRBV6-1; j_call: TRBJ2-7; d_call: .; cdr3_aa: CASRSYEQYF; cdr3_nt: TGTGCCAGCAGATCCTACGAGCAGTACTTC
cdr3_length: 16; clone_size: .; v_call: TRBV11-2; j_call: TRBJ2-1; d_call: TRBD2; cdr3_aa: CASSGRRTSGDNEQFF; cdr3_nt: TGTGCCAGCAGCGGCAGACGGACTAGCGGGGACAATGAGCAGTTCTTC
cdr3_length: 14; clone_size: few; v_call: TRBV28; j_call: TRBJ2-7; d_call: .; cdr3_aa: CASSPYTTTYEQYF; cdr3_nt: TGTGCCAGCAGTCCTTACACTACGACCTACGAGCAGTACTTC
cdr3_length: 15; clone_size: .; v_call: TRBV5-1; j_call: TRBJ1-2; d_call: .; cdr3_aa: CASSLALGLDYGYTF; cdr3_nt: TGCGCCAGCAGCTTGGCGCTGGGGCTAGACTATGGCTACACCTTC
cdr3_length: 15; clone_size: .; v_call: TRBV7-7; j_call: TRBJ2-5; d_call: .; cdr3_aa: CASSFPSKGQETQYF; cdr3_nt: TGTGCCAGCAGCTTCCCCTCAAAGGGCCAAGAGACCCAGTACTTC
cdr3_length: 15; clone_size: .; v_call: TRBV6-6; j_call: TRBJ1-5; d_call: TRBD1; cdr3_aa: CASSYSSGGNQPQHF; cdr3_nt: TGTGCCAGCAGTTACTCGTCAGGGGGGAATCAGCCCCAGCATTTT
cdr3_length: 14; clone_size: .; v_call: TRBV4-3; j_call: TRBJ2-5; d_call: .; cdr3_aa: CASSQGVGETTQYF; cdr3_nt: TGCGCCAGCAGCCAAGGGGTAGGGGAAACTACCCAGTACTTC
cdr3_length: 13; clone_size: once; v_call: TRBV4-1; j_call: TRBJ2-7; d_call: .; cdr3_aa: CASRQGNGYEQYF; cdr3_nt: TGCGCCAGCAGACAAGGGAACGGCTACGAGCAGTACTTC
cdr3_length: 15; clone_size: .; v_call: TRBV29-1; j_call: TRBJ2-7; d_call: TRBD1; cdr3_aa: CSVEIWDRSGHEQYF; cdr3_nt: TGCAGCGTTGAAATCTGGGACAGGTCGGGGCACGAGCAGTACTTC
cdr3_length: 12; clone_size: .; v_call: TRBV13; j_call: TRBJ2-1; d_call: .; cdr3_aa: CASSLGSERRFF; cdr3_nt: TGTGCCAGCAGCTTAGGGTCCGAGCGTCGGTTCTTC
cdr3_length: 16; clone_size: .; v_call: TRBV4-1; j_call: TRBJ2-1; d_call: .; cdr3_aa: CASSQDPQPNYNEQFF; cdr3_nt: TGCGCCAGCAGCCAAGATCCCCAGCCGAACTACAATGAGCAGTTCTTC
cdr3_length: 15; clone_size: .; v_call: TRBV27; j_call: TRBJ2-7; d_call: TRBD2; cdr3_aa: CASSPLLAGGNEQYF; cdr3_nt: TGTGCCAGCAGTCCCTTACTAGCGGGAGGGAACGAGCAGTACTTC
cdr3_length: 15; clone_size: once; v_call: TRBV29-1; j_call: TRBJ2-2; d_call: TRBD2; cdr3_aa: CSVVAGGPYTGELFF; cdr3_nt: TGCAGCGTTGTAGCGGGAGGGCCCTACACCGGGGAGCTGTTTTTT
cdr3_length: 15; clone_size: .; v_call: TRBV4-3; j_call: TRBJ2-7; d_call: TRBD1; cdr3_aa: CASSQDARTGYEQYF; cdr3_nt: TGCGCCAGCAGCCAAGACGCAAGGACAGGGTACGAGCAGTACTTC
cdr3_length: 13; clone_size: .; v_call: TRBV30; j_call: TRBJ2-5; d_call: .; cdr3_aa: CAWSIGNQETQYF; cdr3_nt: TGTGCCTGGAGCATCGGCAACCAAGAGACCCAGTACTTC